The 25 T cell receptor beta chains presented below share a single source sample, sequenced in a study of cytomegalovirus exposure and HLA in healthy donors. 13 Jbeta primers and 60 Vbeta primers were used for the PCR. Produced via immunoSEQ multiplex PCR; TCRdb's table is partial and in-frame only. The table lists over 85,000 clones, around 73% of them singletons. Material for sequencing was PBMCs. All receptors come from a female donor in good health and CMV-seronegative.

In this sample, this clone turned up a few times. This chain joins TRBV18 and TRBJ1-5; 11 positions match TRBD1. V was pared by 3 bases and J by 7 bases, with 5 bases of the junction left unmatched. Germline CDR1 reads KGHSH; CDR2 reads LQKENI. CDR3 size: 15 residues. The CDR3 coding sequence is TGTGCCAGCTCACCCGGACAGGGGGCAAACCAGCCCCAGCATTTT. Translated, it gives CASSPGQGANQPQHF. The full variable domain, its missing parts supplied by reference TRBV18 and TRBJ1-5, is NAGVMQNPRHLVRRRGQEARLRCSPMKGHSHVYWYRQLPEEGLKFMVYLQKENIIDESGMPKERFSAEFPKEGPSILRIQQVVRGDSAAYFCASSPGQGANQPQHFGDGTRLSIL.

The chain has TRBV27 and TRBJ1-2, with TRBD1 matching 8 bases. Germline CDR1 reads MNHEY; CDR2 reads SMNVEV (reference sequence). The J segment lost 5 bases and the V segment lost 2 bases, leaving 7 bases of the junction unmatched. The CDR3 is made up of 15 amino acids. This chain's CDR3 is CASSLAGTGTYGYTF. The CDR3 DNA sequence: TGTGCCAGCAGTTTAGCCGGGACAGGCACGTATGGCTACACCTTC.

J is TRBJ2-7 and V is TRBV5-1; 7 nucleotides match TRBD1. V gave up 2 bases and J gave up 4 bases; unmatched junction bases: 12. The CDR3 loop spans 16 amino acids. Germline-derived CDR1 and CDR2 are SGHRS and YFSETQ. CDR3 sequence: CASSFSTGSPQYEQYF. The CDR3 nucleotides are TGCGCCAGCAGCTTTTCGACAGGGAGCCCCCAGTACGAGCAGTACTTC.

This clone has more than one count but fewer than ten. The chain recombines TRBV14 with TRBJ1-2; a possible D gene is TRBD1 (6 bases). The germline V gene encodes CDR1 SGHDN and CDR2 FVKESK. This CDR3 is 15 amino acids long. V lost 1 base and J lost 4, with 13 bases in between. The CDR3 region is CASSQAVGQVYGYTF. The DNA for the CDR3 is TGTGCCAGCAGCCAAGCCGTGGGACAAGTCTATGGCTACACCTTC.

The V gene is TRBV2, the J gene TRBJ2-7; weak D call: TRBD1 (6 bases). With 4 bases removed from V and 0 bases from J, the gap between germline ends came to 10 bases. The CDR3 has 14 amino acids. Germline CDR1 SNHLY, CDR2 FYNNEI. The DNA of the CDR3 is TGTGCCAGCAGTGCCAGGGACAACTCCTACGAGCAGTACTTC. Its protein is CASSARDNSYEQYF.

This clone occurred once. The chain combines TRBV2 with TRBJ1-1; perhaps TRBD1 as D (6 bases). The CDR3 sequence is 15 residues long. Germline CDR1 and CDR2: SNHLY and FYNNEI. Between the trimmed V and J ends, which lost 3 bases and 4 bases, there was a span of 15 bases. The CDR3 coding sequence is TGTGCCAGCAGTGATGGGAGGGGGGGTTCCACTGAAGCTTTCTTT. The encoded protein is CASSDGRGGSTEAFF.

The V gene is TRBV29-1, the J gene TRBJ1-1, with a possible D match to TRBD1 (5 bases). This CDR3 is 15 amino acids long. Trimming pared 1 base from V and 4 bases from J, leaving 16 bases between. CDR1 and CDR2 from the germline V gene are SQVTM and ANQGSEA. CDR3 residues: CSVEVAGSGGTEAFF. The CDR3 bases are TGCAGCGTTGAAGTGGCAGGGTCGGGGGGCACTGAAGCTTTCTTT.

The chain recombines TRBV15 with TRBJ2-7; 11 nucleotides match TRBD1. This CDR3 has 16 amino acids. Germline V gene data show CDR1 as LNHNV and CDR2 as YYDKDF (reference sequence). The V and J ends lost 5 bases and 6 bases, in that order; junction bases with no gene match: 12. The CDR3 reads CATSPGAGTGGSEQYF. Written as DNA, the CDR3 is TGTGCCACCAGCCCTGGGGCCGGGACAGGGGGAAGCGAGCAGTACTTC.

The gene calls are TRBV28 and TRBJ2-7, with a possible D match to TRBD2 (5 bases). V lost 4 bases to trimming and J lost 2 bases, with 9 bases between them. The germline gives CDR1 MDHEN, CDR2 SYDVKM. The CDR3 totals 13 residues. CDR3 in amino acids: CASSSSSPYEQYF. CDR3 DNA: TGTGCCAGCAGTTCGTCTAGCCCCTACGAGCAGTACTTC.

A word on this clone: The sample contains more than one DNA sequence encoding this CDR3. The rearrangement links TRBV5-1 to TRBJ2-7, with TRBD1 matching over 8 bases. Germline assignment: CDR1 SGHRS and CDR2 YFSETQ. The CDR3 consists of 14 residues. Unmatched junction bases numbered 2, after V lost 0 bases and J lost 3 bases. The chain's CDR3 is CASSLGTGLYEQYF. The CDR3 bases are TGCGCCAGCAGCTTGGGGACAGGGCTCTACGAGCAGTACTTC. The whole variable domain, filled in from reference TRBV5-1 and TRBJ2-7, reads KAGVTQTPRYLIKTRGQQVTLSCSPISGHRSVSWYQQTPGQGLQFLFEYFSETQRNKGNFPGRFSGRQFSNSRSEMNVSTLELGDSALYLCASSLGTGLYEQYFGPGTRLTVT.

This sequence joins TRBV27 and TRBJ1-4; 8 bases map to TRBD1. CDR1 and CDR2 (germline): MNHEY, SMNVEV (reference sequence). The CDR3 extends over 14 amino acids. Germline trimming cut 4 bases from V and 6 bases from J; bases unmatched to any gene: 4. The DNA of the CDR3 is TGTGCCAGCAGTTCAGGGGGCCTGGATGAAAAACTGTTTTTT. It yields the protein CASSSGGLDEKLFF.

The rearrangement links TRBV6-6 to TRBJ2-1; tentatively, D is TRBD2 (5 bases). Deletions cut 5 bases from V and 10 bases from J, with 21 bases between. The germline V gene encodes CDR1 MNHNY and CDR2 SVGAGI (reference sequence). The CDR3 is made up of 15 amino acids. The CDR3 spells CASSHPGRGVIEQFF. CDR3 bases: TGTGCCAGCAGTCACCCAGGTCGGGGTGTCATAGAGCAGTTCTTC.

This chain joins TRBV6-5 and TRBJ1-5, with D possibly being TRBD1 (5 bases). The CDR3 covers 13 residues. Trimming left V 2 bases short and J 8 bases short, with 10 bases between. CDR1 is MNHEY and CDR2 is SVGAGI in the germline V gene. CDR3 sequence (DNA): TGTGCCAGCAGTTACGACAGACTTAAGCCCCAGCATTTT. Translated, it gives CASSYDRLKPQHF.

This clone was counted only a few times. The J gene is TRBJ2-1, the V gene TRBV5-4; TRBD2 matches at 13 bases. Looked up from germline, CDR1 is SGHNT and CDR2 is YYREEE (reference sequence). Trimming at V came to 4 bases and at J to 4 bases, leaving 2 bases not matched to a gene. This CDR3 has 15 residues. The CDR3 spells CASSPTSGRYNEQFF. DNA of the CDR3: TGTGCCAGCAGCCCGACTAGCGGGAGGTACAATGAGCAGTTCTTC.

The chain joins TRBV11-3 to TRBJ2-1; 9 nucleotides match TRBD2. The V segment lost 5 bases and the J segment 7 bases; nucleotides outside the gene matches: 9. Germline assignment: CDR1 SGHNT and CDR2 YENEEA. The CDR3 sequence is 15 residues long. The CDR3 DNA sequence: TGTGCCAGCAGCCCCCGGGCGGGAGGGTTGAATGAGCAGTTCTTC. This encodes CASSPRAGGLNEQFF.

The V call is TRBV7-8, the J call TRBJ2-3, with 11 bases aligning to TRBD1. V lost 2 bases and J lost 4; bases outside the gene matches: 5. Germline CDR1 is SGHVS and CDR2 is FQNEAQ. This CDR3 region has 16 residues. CDR3 bases: TGTGCCAGCAGCTTATTGGGACAGGGGGTCGCAGATACGCAGTATTTT. It encodes CASSLLGQGVADTQYF.

The genes are TRBV5-6 and TRBJ1-4, with a weak D call TRBD1 (5 bases). The CDR3 is made up of 15 amino acids. CDR1 is SGHDT and CDR2 is YYEEEE in the germline V gene. Trimming took 4 bases from V and 7 from J, leaving 17 bases between them. CDR3 protein: CASSLGRGAGEKLFF. The CDR3 region has the DNA TGTGCCAGCAGCCTCGGGAGAGGGGCAGGTGAAAAACTGTTTTTT.

The chain combines TRBV30 with TRBJ2-5; TRBD2 matches 7 bases. V lost 0 bases to trimming and J lost 5 bases; unmatched junction nucleotides: 6. The V gene's germline CDR1 is GTSNPN and CDR2 SVGIG (reference sequence). The CDR3 is 14 residues long. This CDR3 is CAWSVGGGGETQYF. The CDR3 nucleotides are TGTGCCTGGAGTGTAGGCGGGGGAGGGGAGACCCAGTACTTC. The complete variable domain, with remaining parts taken from reference TRBV30 and TRBJ2-5, reads SQTIHQWPATLVQPVGSPLSLECTVEGTSNPNLYWYRQAAGRGLQLLFYSVGIGQISSEVPQNLSASRPQDRQFILSSKKLLLSDSGFYLCAWSVGGGGETQYFGPGTRLLVL.

J is TRBJ1-2 and V is TRBV4-1, with 7 bases aligning to TRBD1. The V gene end was trimmed by 0 bases and the J gene end by 6 bases; junction bases not matched to a gene: 10. The CDR3 sequence is 16 residues long. The germline V gene has CDR1 MGHRA and CDR2 YSYEKL. CDR3 loop: CASSQDPDRIYNGYTF. CDR3 in DNA: TGCGCCAGCAGCCAAGATCCGGACAGGATTTATAATGGCTACACCTTC.

The V call is TRBV6-1, the J call TRBJ1-1; D gene uncertain. Germline V gene lookup returns CDR1 MNHNS and CDR2 SASEGT. Trimming left V 7 bases short and J 1 base short, with 13 bases between. There are 14 residues in the CDR3. CDR3 sequence: CASTEGSGNTEAFF. Here the CDR3 DNA reads TGTGCCAGCACAGAGGGTTCAGGGAACACTGAAGCTTTCTTT.

In its sample, this clone was seen a few times. This rearrangement joins TRBV10-1 to TRBJ2-7, with 11 bases aligning to TRBD2. Germline-derived CDR1 and CDR2 are WNHNN and SYGVQD (reference sequence). Losses at the gene ends were 5 bases for V and 1 base for J; bases not matched to a gene: 1. The CDR3 length is 14 residues. The CDR3 protein is CASSSSGRSYEQYF. CDR3 bases: TGCGCCAGCAGTTCTAGCGGGAGGTCCTACGAGCAGTACTTC.

This chain joins TRBV9 and TRBJ1-1; D gene unclear. From germline, CDR1 is SGDLS and CDR2 YYNGEE. With 0 bases removed from V and 2 bases from J, the gap between germline ends came to 8 bases. The CDR3 is made up of 14 amino acids. CDR3 nucleotides: TGTGCCAGCAGCGTAGAGGCGGGTAACACTGAAGCTTTCTTT. This gives the protein CASSVEAGNTEAFF.

This clone was observed a few times. The chain has TRBV9 and TRBJ1-1; D unresolved. V was shortened by 0 bases and J by 4 bases, with 7 bases between the two germline ends. The CDR3 is made up of 13 amino acids. The germline V gene has CDR1 SGDLS and CDR2 YYNGEE. In DNA form, the CDR3 reads TGTGCCAGCAGCGTAGCGGTTGCCACTGAAGCTTTCTTT. This codes for CASSVAVATEAFF.

The chain carries TRBV29-1 and TRBJ2-4, with 7 bases aligning to TRBD2. Looked up from germline, CDR1 is SQVTM and CDR2 is ANQGSEA. The CDR3 contains 15 residues. V lost 1 base to trimming and J lost 0 bases; unmatched junction nucleotides: 3. As DNA, the CDR3 is TGCAGCGTTGAAGTTCGGGGGGTAGCCAAAAACATTCAGTACTTC. Protein sequence: CSVEVRGVAKNIQYF.

Comments on this clone: Relative to the germline gene, one junction end is altered; a read error may explain this. The CDR3 nucleotides read TGCAGCGTTGAAGAGGACACAAGCAGAGATACGCAGTATTTT. Amino acids: CSVEEDTSRDTQYF. V gene TRBV29-1 combines with J gene TRBJ2-3, with TRBD1 as a possible D gene (5 bases). This CDR3 region has 14 residues. In germline, CDR1 is SQVTM, CDR2 ANQGSEA.